This T cell receptor (beta chain) was sequenced for a study of cytomegalovirus exposure and HLA in healthy donors. Whole-study context: Earlier, some 200 million T cells were analyzed, and some 120 million unique TCR beta sequences were found among them. Inside one of the first data releases sat 85 million or so unique TCRs taken from HLA-typed donors. Study-wide results and limits: In a later analysis, most CMV-associated TCR beta chains appeared HLA-restricted.

The CDR3 has 16 amino acids. Germline values: CDR1 ENHRY, CDR2 SYGVKD. The J segment lost 1 base and the V segment lost 4 bases, leaving 9 bases of the junction unmatched. The PCR had 60 Vbeta and 13 Jbeta primers. Assay: immunoSEQ multiplex PCR; the TCRdb copy retains only in-frame clones and omits some. This table lists about 160,000 clones. Comment on this clone: Antigen unknown.

The sample consisted of PBMCs. The rearrangement joins TRBV10-3 to TRBJ1-1, with TRBD1 matching over 7 bases. This sequence was found in a woman between 55 and 75 years old in good health and CMV-seronegative. CDR3 loop: CAISVRGSVENTEAFF. CDR3 DNA sequence: TGTGCCATCAGTGTCAGGGGGAGTGTAGAGAACACTGAAGCTTTCTTT.